Many counts were recorded for the clone carrying this T cell receptor beta chain. Its specificity is not known. TCRdb re-called the 5' RACE reads with MiXCR, one entry per CDR3 protein. This table has roughly 400,000 distinct CDR3 sequences, about 20% appearing once. CDR3 size: 15 residues. Germline CDR1 reads SEHNR; CDR2 reads FQNEAQ (reference sequence). The V gene end was trimmed by 0 bases and the J gene end by 9 bases; junction bases not matched to a gene: 8. The source of the sample is a study of T-cell memory formation after mild COVID-19. Study-level background: Among the donors, TCR clusters were largely specific to each donor. Study results and limitations: Within pre-infection memory, some responding clones were found, suggesting cross-reactive memory joined.

The TCR sequence derives from a man younger than 30 who had mild COVID-19 (a few samples of this study predate the infection). Cell type and time point are not known. This chain connects TRBV7-9 to TRBJ2-1; 7 nucleotides match TRBD1. The specimen sequenced was PBMCs or a T cell subset sorted from them (not recorded which). The CDR3 nucleotides are TGTGCCAGCAGCTTAGCGGAGGACAGGTCATCTGAGCAGTTCTTC. Translating gives CASSLAEDRSSEQFF.